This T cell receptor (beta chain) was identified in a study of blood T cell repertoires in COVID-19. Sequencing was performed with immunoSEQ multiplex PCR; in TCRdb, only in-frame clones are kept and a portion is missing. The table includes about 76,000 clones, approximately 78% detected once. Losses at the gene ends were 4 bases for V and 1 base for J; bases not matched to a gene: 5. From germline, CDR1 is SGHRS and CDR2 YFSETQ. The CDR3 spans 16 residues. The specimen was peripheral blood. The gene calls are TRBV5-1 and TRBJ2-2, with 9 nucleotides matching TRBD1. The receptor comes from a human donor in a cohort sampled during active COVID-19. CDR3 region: CASSPNRGRNTGELFF. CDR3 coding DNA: TGCGCCAGCAGCCCAAACAGGGGGCGGAACACCGGGGAGCTGTTTTTT. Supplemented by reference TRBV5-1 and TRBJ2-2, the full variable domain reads KAGVTQTPRYLIKTRGQQVTLSCSPISGHRSVSWYQQTPGQGLQFLFEYFSETQRNKGNFPGRFSGRQFSNSRSEMNVSTLELGDSALYLCASSPNRGRNTGELFFGEGSRLTVL.